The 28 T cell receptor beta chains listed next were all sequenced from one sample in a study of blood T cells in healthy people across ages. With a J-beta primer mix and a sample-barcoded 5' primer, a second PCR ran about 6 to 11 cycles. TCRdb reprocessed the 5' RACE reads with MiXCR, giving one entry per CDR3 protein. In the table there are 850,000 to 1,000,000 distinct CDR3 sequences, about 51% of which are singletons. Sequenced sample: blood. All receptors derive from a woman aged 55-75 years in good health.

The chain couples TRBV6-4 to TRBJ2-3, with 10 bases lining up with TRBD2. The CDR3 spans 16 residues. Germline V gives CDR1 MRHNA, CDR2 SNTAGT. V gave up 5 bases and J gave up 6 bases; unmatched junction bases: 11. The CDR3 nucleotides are TGTGCCAGCAGTCGAACTAGCGGGACCGCAACGGATACGCAGTATTTT. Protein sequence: CASSRTSGTATDTQYF.

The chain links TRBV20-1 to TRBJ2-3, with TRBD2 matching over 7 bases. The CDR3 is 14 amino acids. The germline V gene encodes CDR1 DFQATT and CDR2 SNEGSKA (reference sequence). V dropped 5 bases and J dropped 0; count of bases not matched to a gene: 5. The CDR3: CSAGRTRSTDTQYF. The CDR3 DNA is TGCAGTGCTGGAAGGACTAGGAGCACAGATACGCAGTATTTT.

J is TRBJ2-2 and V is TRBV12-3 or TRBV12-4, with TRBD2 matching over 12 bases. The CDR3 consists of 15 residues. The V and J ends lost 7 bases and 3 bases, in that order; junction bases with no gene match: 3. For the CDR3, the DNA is TGTGCCAGCACCCTAGCGGGAGGGTACACCGGGGAGCTGTTTTTT. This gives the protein CASTLAGGYTGELFF.

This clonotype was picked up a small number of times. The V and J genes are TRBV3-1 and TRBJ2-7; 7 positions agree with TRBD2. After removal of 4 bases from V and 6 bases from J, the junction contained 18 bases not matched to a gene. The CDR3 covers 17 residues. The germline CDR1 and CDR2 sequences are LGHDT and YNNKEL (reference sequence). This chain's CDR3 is CASSPPGREPLFGEQYF. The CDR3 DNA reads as TGTGCCAGCAGCCCACCAGGGCGGGAGCCCCTTTTTGGCGAGCAGTACTTC.

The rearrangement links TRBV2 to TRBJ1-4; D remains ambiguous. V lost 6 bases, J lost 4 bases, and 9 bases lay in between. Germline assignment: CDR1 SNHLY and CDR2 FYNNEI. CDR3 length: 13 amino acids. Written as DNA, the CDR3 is TGTGCCAGCAGGATGGGCCTTAATGAAAAACTGTTTTTT. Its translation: CASRMGLNEKLFF.

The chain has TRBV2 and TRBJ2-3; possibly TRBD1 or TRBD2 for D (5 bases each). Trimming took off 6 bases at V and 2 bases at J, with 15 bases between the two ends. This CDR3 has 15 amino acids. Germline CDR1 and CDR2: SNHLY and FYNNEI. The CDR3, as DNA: TGTGCCAGCAGCGGACCGGGGCCGCCCACAGATACGCAGTATTTT. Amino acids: CASSGPGPPTDTQYF.

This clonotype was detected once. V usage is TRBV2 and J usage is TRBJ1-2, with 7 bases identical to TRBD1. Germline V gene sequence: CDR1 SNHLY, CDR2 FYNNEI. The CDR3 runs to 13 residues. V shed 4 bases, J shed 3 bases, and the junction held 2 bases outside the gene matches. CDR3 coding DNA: TGTGCCAGCAGTGGACAGGGTGACTATGGCTACACCTTC. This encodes CASSGQGDYGYTF. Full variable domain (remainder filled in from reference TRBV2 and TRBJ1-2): EPEVTQTPSHQVTQMGQEVILRCVPISNHLYFYWYRQILGQKVEFLVSFYNNEISEKSEIFDDQFSVERPDGSNFTLKIRSTKLEDSAMYFCASSGQGDYGYTFGSGTRLTVV.

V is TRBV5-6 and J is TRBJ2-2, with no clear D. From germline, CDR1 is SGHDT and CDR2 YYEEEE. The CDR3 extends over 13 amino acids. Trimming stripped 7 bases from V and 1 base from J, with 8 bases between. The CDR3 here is CASGRVNTGELFF. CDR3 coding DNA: TGTGCCAGCGGTCGGGTGAACACCGGGGAGCTGTTTTTT.

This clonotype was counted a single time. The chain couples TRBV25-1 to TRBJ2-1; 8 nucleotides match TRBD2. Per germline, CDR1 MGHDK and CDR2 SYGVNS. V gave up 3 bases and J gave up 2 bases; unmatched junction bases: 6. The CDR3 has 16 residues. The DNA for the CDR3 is TGTGCCAGCAGTGAGCGGACTAGCTCGGCCTACAATGAGCAGTTCTTC. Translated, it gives CASSERTSSAYNEQFF.

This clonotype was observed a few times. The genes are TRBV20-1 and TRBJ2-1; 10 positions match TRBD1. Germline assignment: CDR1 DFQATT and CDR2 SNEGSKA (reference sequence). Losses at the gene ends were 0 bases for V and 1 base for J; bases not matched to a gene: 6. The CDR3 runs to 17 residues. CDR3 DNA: TGCAGTGCTAGAGATTATCGGACAGGGGGATCCTACAATGAGCAGTTCTTC. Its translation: CSARDYRTGGSYNEQFF.

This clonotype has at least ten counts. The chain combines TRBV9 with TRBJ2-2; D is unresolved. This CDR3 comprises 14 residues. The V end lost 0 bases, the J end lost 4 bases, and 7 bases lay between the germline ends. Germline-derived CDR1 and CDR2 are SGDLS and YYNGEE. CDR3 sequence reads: CASSVGNPTGELFF. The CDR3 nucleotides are TGTGCCAGCAGCGTAGGGAATCCCACCGGGGAGCTGTTTTTT.

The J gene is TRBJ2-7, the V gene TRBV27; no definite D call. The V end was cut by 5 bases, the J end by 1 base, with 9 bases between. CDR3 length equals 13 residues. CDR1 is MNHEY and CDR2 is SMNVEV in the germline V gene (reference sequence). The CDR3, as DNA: TGTGCCAGCAGTCTCTCGCGGTCCTACGAGCAGTACTTC. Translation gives CASSLSRSYEQYF.

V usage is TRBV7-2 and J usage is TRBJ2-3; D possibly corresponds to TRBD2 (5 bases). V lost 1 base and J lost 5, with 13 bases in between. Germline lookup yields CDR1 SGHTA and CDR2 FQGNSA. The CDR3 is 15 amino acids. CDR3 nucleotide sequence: TGTGCCAGCAGCTTAGGGCTAGTTGAGGGAGATACGCAGTATTTT. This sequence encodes CASSLGLVEGDTQYF.

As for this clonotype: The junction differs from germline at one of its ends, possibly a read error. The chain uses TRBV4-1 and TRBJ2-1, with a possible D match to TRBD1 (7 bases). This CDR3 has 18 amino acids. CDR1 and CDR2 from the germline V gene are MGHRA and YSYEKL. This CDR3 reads CASSQSPAAGGIYNGQFF. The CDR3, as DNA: TGCGCCAGCAGCCAATCGCCGGCGGCAGGGGGGATTTACAATGGGCAGTTCTTC.

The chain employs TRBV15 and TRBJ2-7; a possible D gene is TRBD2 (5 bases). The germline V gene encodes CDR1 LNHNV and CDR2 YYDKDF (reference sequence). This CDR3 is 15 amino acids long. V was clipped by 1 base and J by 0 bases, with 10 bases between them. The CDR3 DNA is TGTGCCACCAGCAGAGCGAGCGGCCTCTCCTACGAGCAGTACTTC. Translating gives CATSRASGLSYEQYF.

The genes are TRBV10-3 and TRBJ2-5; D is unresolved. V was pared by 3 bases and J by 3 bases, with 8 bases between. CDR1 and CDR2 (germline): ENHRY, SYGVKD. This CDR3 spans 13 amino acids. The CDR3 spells CAISELPEETQYF. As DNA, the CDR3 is TGTGCCATCAGTGAACTACCGGAAGAGACCCAGTACTTC.

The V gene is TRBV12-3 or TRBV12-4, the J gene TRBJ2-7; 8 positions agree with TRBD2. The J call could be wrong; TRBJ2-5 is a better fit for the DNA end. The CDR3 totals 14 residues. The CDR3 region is CASSAGRGGETQYF. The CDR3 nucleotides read TGTGCCAGCAGTGCCGGTCGGGGGGGAGAGACCCAGTACTTC.

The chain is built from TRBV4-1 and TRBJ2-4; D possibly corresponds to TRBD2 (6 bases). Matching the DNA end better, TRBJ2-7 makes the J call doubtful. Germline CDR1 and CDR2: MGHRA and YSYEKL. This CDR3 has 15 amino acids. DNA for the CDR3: TGCGCCAGCAGCCAAGGGCTGGGAGGTCCCGACGAGCAGTACTTC. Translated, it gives CASSQGLGGPDEQYF.

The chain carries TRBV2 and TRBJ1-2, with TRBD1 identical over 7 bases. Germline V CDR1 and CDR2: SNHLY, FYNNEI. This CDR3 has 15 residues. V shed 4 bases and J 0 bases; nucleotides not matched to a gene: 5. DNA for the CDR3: TGTGCCAGCAGTGTATCGGGACAGACTAACTATGGCTACACCTTC. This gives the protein CASSVSGQTNYGYTF.

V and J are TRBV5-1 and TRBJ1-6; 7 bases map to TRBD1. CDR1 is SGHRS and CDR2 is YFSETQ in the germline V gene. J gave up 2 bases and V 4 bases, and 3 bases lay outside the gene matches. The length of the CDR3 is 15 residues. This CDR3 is CASSPRGPYNSPLHF. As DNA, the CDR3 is TGCGCCAGCAGCCCAAGGGGGCCCTATAATTCACCCCTCCACTTT.

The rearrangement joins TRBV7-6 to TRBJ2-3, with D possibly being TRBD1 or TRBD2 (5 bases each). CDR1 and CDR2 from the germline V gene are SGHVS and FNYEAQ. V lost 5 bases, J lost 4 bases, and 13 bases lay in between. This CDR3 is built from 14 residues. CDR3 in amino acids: CASSPTLGADTQYF. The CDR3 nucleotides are TGTGCCAGCAGCCCTACTTTGGGGGCAGATACGCAGTATTTT.

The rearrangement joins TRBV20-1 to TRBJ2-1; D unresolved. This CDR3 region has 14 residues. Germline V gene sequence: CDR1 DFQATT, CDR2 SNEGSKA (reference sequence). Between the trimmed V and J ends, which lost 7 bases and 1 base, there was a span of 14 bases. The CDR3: CSVGLDRSYNEQFF. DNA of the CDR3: TGCAGTGTAGGGCTAGATCGGTCCTACAATGAGCAGTTCTTC.

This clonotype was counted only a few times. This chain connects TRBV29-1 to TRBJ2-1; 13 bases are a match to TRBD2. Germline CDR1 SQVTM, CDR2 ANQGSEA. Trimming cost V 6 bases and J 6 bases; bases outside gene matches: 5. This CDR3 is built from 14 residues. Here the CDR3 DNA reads TGCAGCGTCTTTACTAGCGGGAGGGCCAATGAGCAGTTCTTC. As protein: CSVFTSGRANEQFF.

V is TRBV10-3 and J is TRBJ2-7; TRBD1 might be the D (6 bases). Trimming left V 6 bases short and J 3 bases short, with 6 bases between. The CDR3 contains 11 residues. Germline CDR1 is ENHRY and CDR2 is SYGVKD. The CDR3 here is CAIRQGYEQYF. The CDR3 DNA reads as TGTGCCATCAGACAGGGCTACGAGCAGTACTTC.

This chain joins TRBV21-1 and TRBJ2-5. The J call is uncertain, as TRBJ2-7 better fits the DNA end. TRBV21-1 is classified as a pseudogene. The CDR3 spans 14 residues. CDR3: CASRYFRWAYEQYF. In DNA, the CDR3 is TGTGCCAGCAGGTACTTTCGGTGGGCTTACGAGCAGTACTTC.

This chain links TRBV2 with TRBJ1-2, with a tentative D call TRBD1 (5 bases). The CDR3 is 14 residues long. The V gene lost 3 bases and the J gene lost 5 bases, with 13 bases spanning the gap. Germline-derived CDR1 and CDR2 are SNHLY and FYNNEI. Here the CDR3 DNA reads TGTGCCAGCAGTGATGGGACCGGGGTTTATGGCTACACCTTC. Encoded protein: CASSDGTGVYGYTF.

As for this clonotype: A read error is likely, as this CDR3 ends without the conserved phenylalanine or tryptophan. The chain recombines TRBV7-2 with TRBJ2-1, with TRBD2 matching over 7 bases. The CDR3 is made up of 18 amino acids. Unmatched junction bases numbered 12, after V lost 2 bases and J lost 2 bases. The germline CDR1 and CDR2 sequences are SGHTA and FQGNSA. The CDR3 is CASSLRGPILATYNEQFL. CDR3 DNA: TGTGCCAGCAGCTTACGGGGCCCCATACTAGCGACCTACAATGAGCAGTTCTTA.

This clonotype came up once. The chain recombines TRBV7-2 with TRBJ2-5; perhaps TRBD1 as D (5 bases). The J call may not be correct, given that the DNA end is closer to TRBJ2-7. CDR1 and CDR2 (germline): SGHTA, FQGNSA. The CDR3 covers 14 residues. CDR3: CASSSGKGAHEQYF. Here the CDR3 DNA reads TGTGCCAGCAGCTCAGGGAAGGGCGCACACGAGCAGTACTTC.